Each of the 29 T cell receptor beta chains below was sequenced from the same sample in a study of cytomegalovirus exposure and HLA in healthy donors. Primers included in the PCR were 60 Vbeta and 13 Jbeta primers. The method was immunoSEQ multiplex PCR; TCRdb's version includes in-frame clones alone and lacks a portion of them. The sample has about 230,000 clones, approximately 81% seen once; the top ten hold 1% to 1.5%. The sample consisted of PBMCs. The source of these receptors is a human donor in good health.

This clone was observed a single time. The chain uses TRBV4-2 and TRBJ2-2; possible D gene TRBD1, 6 bases. Between the trimmed V and J ends, which lost 6 bases and 5 bases, there was a span of 16 bases. Looked up from germline, CDR1 is LGHNA and CDR2 is YNFKEQ. The CDR3 totals 15 residues. CDR3: CASSENRVMTGELFF. The DNA of the CDR3 is TGTGCCAGCAGTGAAAACAGGGTGATGACCGGGGAGCTGTTTTTT.

The chain joins TRBV12-5 to TRBJ2-5; TRBD1 aligns across 7 bases. Trimming at V came to 1 base and at J to 4 bases, leaving 3 bases not matched to a gene. Germline lookup yields CDR1 LGHNT and CDR2 FRNRAP. This CDR3 is 14 amino acids long. The CDR3 reads CASGLGAGGETQYF. Written as DNA, the CDR3 is TGTGCTAGTGGTTTGGGCGCAGGGGGAGAGACCCAGTACTTC.

The chain is built from TRBV5-8 and TRBJ2-7; 9 positions match TRBD1. Per germline, CDR1 SGHTS and CDR2 YDEGEE. This CDR3 has 15 amino acids. The J segment lost 2 bases and the V segment lost 1 base, leaving 4 bases of the junction unmatched. The DNA for the CDR3 is TGTGCCAGCAGCTTGCCGGGACAGGGTACCTACGAGCAGTACTTC. This sequence encodes CASSLPGQGTYEQYF.

The V and J genes are TRBV11-2 and TRBJ2-3; 8 nucleotides line up with TRBD1. The CDR3 spans 16 residues. Germline V gene lookup returns CDR1 SGHAT and CDR2 FQNNGV. J lost 1 base, V lost 5 bases, and 8 bases had no gene match. This CDR3 is CASSARTGKRTDTQYF. CDR3 DNA sequence: TGTGCCAGCAGCGCCCGGACAGGGAAACGCACAGATACGCAGTATTTT.

The chain couples TRBV4-3 to TRBJ1-1, with D unclear. Germline CDR1 is LGHNA and CDR2 is YSLEER. The CDR3 length is 17 residues. V gave up 0 bases and J gave up 6 bases, with 20 bases separating them. The CDR3 loop reads CASSQDLYNQANPEAFF. As DNA, the CDR3 is TGCGCCAGCAGCCAAGATCTATACAACCAGGCTAATCCTGAAGCTTTCTTT.

The chain uses TRBV6-4 and TRBJ2-1; 11 bases align to TRBD2. V dropped 4 bases and J dropped 3; count of bases not matched to a gene: 5. The germline gives CDR1 MRHNA, CDR2 SNTAGT. The CDR3 is 16 residues long. CDR3 region: CASSATGTSGYNEQFF. As DNA, the CDR3 is TGTGCCAGCAGTGCTACCGGGACTAGCGGCTACAATGAGCAGTTCTTC.

This chain joins TRBV7-3 and TRBJ2-5; possible D gene TRBD1, 6 bases. Germline V gene data show CDR1 as SGHTA and CDR2 as FQGTGA. The V gene lost 6 bases and the J gene lost 1 base, with 9 bases spanning the gap. The CDR3 spans 13 residues. The CDR3 loop is CASSGQPQETQYF. Here the CDR3 DNA reads TGTGCCAGCAGTGGACAGCCCCAAGAGACCCAGTACTTC.

CDR3 loop: CASSDASRVHEQYF. For the CDR3, the DNA is TGTGCCAGCAGCGACGCATCCAGGGTCCACGAGCAGTACTTC. V usage is TRBV28 and J usage is TRBJ2-7, with D tentatively TRBD1 (5 bases). Germline V gives CDR1 MDHEN, CDR2 SYDVKM. Trimming took off 6 bases at V and 5 bases at J, with 17 bases between the two ends. This CDR3 has 14 amino acids. Based on the CDR3 plus reference TRBV28 and TRBJ2-7, the full variable domain is DVKVTQSSRYLVKRTGEKVFLECVQDMDHENMFWYRQDPGLGLRLIYFSYDVKMKEKGDIPEGYSVSREKKERFSLILESASTNQTSMYLCASSDASRVHEQYFGPGTRLTVT.

This clone was recorded once. The rearrangement uses TRBV2 and TRBJ2-1; 7 positions match TRBD2. The germline V gene has CDR1 SNHLY and CDR2 FYNNEI. The CDR3 is 20 residues long. V shed 4 bases, J shed 4 bases, and the junction held 22 bases outside the gene matches. The CDR3 loop reads CASSAGVYGRTGGSYNEQFF. CDR3 nucleotides: TGTGCCAGCAGTGCCGGGGTTTACGGGAGGACCGGGGGGAGTTACAATGAGCAGTTCTTC.

The V and J genes are TRBV5-1 and TRBJ2-3; 8 bases agree with TRBD2. V trimming: 1 base; J trimming: 2 bases; junction bases outside the gene matches: 6. This CDR3 is 16 amino acids long. In germline, CDR1 is SGHRS, CDR2 YFSETQ. This CDR3 is CASSLYSGSTTDTQYF. DNA of the CDR3: TGCGCCAGCAGCTTGTACAGCGGGAGTACCACAGATACGCAGTATTTT. Full variable domain (rest looked up from reference TRBV5-1 and TRBJ2-3): KAGVTQTPRYLIKTRGQQVTLSCSPISGHRSVSWYQQTPGQGLQFLFEYFSETQRNKGNFPGRFSGRQFSNSRSEMNVSTLELGDSALYLCASSLYSGSTTDTQYFGPGTRLTVL.

The V and J genes are TRBV4-2 and TRBJ1-1; the D gene is possibly TRBD1 (6 bases). The CDR3 loop spans 13 amino acids. CDR1 and CDR2 (germline): LGHNA, YNFKEQ. V dropped 0 bases and J dropped 11 bases, with 13 bases sitting between them. As DNA, the CDR3 is TGTGCCAGCAGCCAAGAAAGGGGGGGGTGGGCTTTCTTT. Its protein is CASSQERGGWAFF.

The V gene is TRBV13, the J gene TRBJ2-7, with D possibly TRBD1 on 6 matching bases. CDR1 is PRHDT, CDR2 FYEKMQ, per germline (reference sequence). The CDR3 is 14 residues long. Trimming cost V 5 bases and J 2 bases, with 13 bases left between them. CDR3: CASSAEQGPYEQYF. The CDR3 DNA follows: TGTGCCAGCAGCGCGGAACAGGGCCCCTACGAGCAGTACTTC.

The genes are TRBV2 and TRBJ1-1, with D unclear. V was clipped by 8 bases and J by 4 bases, with 20 bases between them. From germline, CDR1 is SNHLY and CDR2 FYNNEI. The CDR3 sequence is 15 residues long. The CDR3 DNA is TGTGCCAGCCTCGGGGATGGCGGTGGTGGCACTGAAGCTTTCTTT. This codes for CASLGDGGGGTEAFF.

The chain links TRBV2 to TRBJ1-1; TRBD1 agrees at 7 bases. Per germline, CDR1 SNHLY and CDR2 FYNNEI. The CDR3 consists of 14 residues. Trimming removed 6 bases from V and 4 bases from J; junction bases left unmatched: 8. The CDR3 bases are TGTGCCAGCAGGGAGAAAGGGGGCACCACTGAAGCTTTCTTT. It encodes CASREKGGTTEAFF.

This clone was seen a few times. The chain uses TRBV19 and TRBJ1-2, with 8 bases lining up with TRBD1. The CDR3 extends over 13 amino acids. Trimming cost V 8 bases and J 1 base; bases outside gene matches: 3. Germline lookup yields CDR1 LNHDA and CDR2 SQIVND (reference sequence). The CDR3 loop is CASGQGFNYGYTF. The CDR3 nucleotides are TGTGCCAGTGGACAGGGATTTAACTATGGCTACACCTTC.

This sequence joins TRBV6-1 and TRBJ2-6; the D gene is possibly TRBD2 (5 bases). CDR1 and CDR2 from the germline V gene are MNHNS and SASEGT. Trimming pared 5 bases from V and 0 bases from J, leaving 8 bases between. This CDR3 is 15 amino acids long. CDR3 sequence reads: CASSIGSSGANVLTF. CDR3 coding DNA: TGTGCCAGCAGTATAGGGAGCTCTGGGGCCAACGTCCTGACTTTC.

The rearrangement uses TRBV10-3 and TRBJ2-1; possibly TRBD2 for D (5 bases). V was shortened by 3 bases and J by 1 base, with 16 bases between the two germline ends. Germline loops: CDR1 ENHRY, CDR2 SYGVKD. This CDR3 spans 17 amino acids. The CDR3 nucleotides read TGTGCCATCAGTGAACCTCGCGGGTCCGGATCCTACAATGAGCAGTTCTTC. It yields the protein CAISEPRGSGSYNEQFF.

The rearrangement uses TRBV18 and TRBJ1-1; D unclear. This CDR3 has 13 residues. The V and J ends lost 3 bases and 7 bases respectively, with 12 bases between them. Germline V gene sequence: CDR1 KGHSH, CDR2 LQKENI. The DNA for the CDR3 is TGTGCCAGCTCACCTCCAGATGCAGGTGAAGCTTTCTTT. As protein: CASSPPDAGEAFF.

The CDR3 bases are TGTGCCAGCAGTTTAAGAGGGGGCGAATCGAAAGATACGCAGTATTTT. Encoded protein: CASSLRGGESKDTQYF. The chain links TRBV27 to TRBJ2-3; TRBD1 matches 7 bases. Germline values: CDR1 MNHEY, CDR2 SMNVEV (reference sequence). Unmatched junction bases numbered 10, after V lost 2 bases and J lost 5 bases. CDR3 size: 16 residues.

V gene TRBV9 combines with J gene TRBJ2-3; D not resolved. Deletions cut 4 bases from V and 2 bases from J, with 17 bases between. The length of the CDR3 is 16 residues. Germline V gene lookup returns CDR1 SGDLS and CDR2 YYNGEE. The CDR3 DNA is TGTGCCAGCAGCCTTTTCACTTCTATACTCACAGATACGCAGTATTTT. It translates to CASSLFTSILTDTQYF.

The chain is built from TRBV7-9 and TRBJ1-2, with a possible D match to TRBD1 (5 bases). V was trimmed by 7 bases and J by 2 bases, leaving 14 bases between them. This CDR3 is 14 amino acids long. The germline gives CDR1 SEHNR, CDR2 FQNEAQ (reference sequence). The CDR3 sequence is CASTKWGSNYGYTF. The CDR3 DNA follows: TGTGCCAGCACCAAATGGGGCAGCAACTATGGCTACACCTTC.

This chain uses TRBV6-1 with TRBJ1-1; D unclear. The CDR3 extends over 14 amino acids. Deletions cut 2 bases from V and 5 bases from J, with 12 bases between. Germline CDR1 is MNHNS and CDR2 is SASEGT. CDR3 in amino acids: CASSEQAPRTEAFF. The CDR3 DNA is TGTGCCAGCAGTGAACAGGCACCCAGAACTGAAGCTTTCTTT.

The V and J genes are TRBV9 and TRBJ2-7; possible D gene TRBD2, 6 bases. This CDR3 region has 15 residues. Trimming took 0 bases from V and 1 from J, leaving 11 bases between them. CDR1 and CDR2 from the germline V gene are SGDLS and YYNGEE. The CDR3 here is CASSVAASASYEQYF. CDR3 sequence (DNA): TGTGCCAGCAGCGTAGCGGCTAGCGCATCCTACGAGCAGTACTTC. Full variable domain (remainder filled in from reference TRBV9 and TRBJ2-7): DSGVTQTPKHLITATGQRVTLRCSPRSGDLSVYWYQQSLDQGLQFLIQYYNGEERAKGNILERFSAQQFPDLHSELNLSSLELGDSALYFCASSVAASASYEQYFGPGTRLTVT.

The rearrangement joins TRBV7-2 to TRBJ2-5, with 9 bases identical to TRBD1. The V gene's germline CDR1 is SGHTA and CDR2 FQGNSA. This CDR3 has 16 residues. The V and J ends lost 6 bases and 2 bases, in that order; junction bases with no gene match: 10. The DNA for the CDR3 is TGTGCCAGCAGTTGGAGGGGGACAGGGAGACAAGAGACCCAGTACTTC. Amino acids: CASSWRGTGRQETQYF.

Written as DNA, the CDR3 is TGTGCCAGCAGCTCGGGACTGTTTGGGGCGACGCAGTATTTT. The encoded protein is CASSSGLFGATQYF. The chain recombines TRBV7-8 with TRBJ2-3, with D perhaps matching TRBD2 (6 bases). The length of the CDR3 is 14 residues. V lost 4 bases and J lost 9, with 17 bases in between. Germline V gene lookup returns CDR1 SGHVS and CDR2 FQNEAQ.

V gene TRBV19 combines with J gene TRBJ2-3, with a tentative D call TRBD2 (6 bases). Germline CDR1 and CDR2: LNHDA and SQIVND (reference sequence). The CDR3 covers 14 residues. V was cut by 10 bases and J by 2 bases, with 16 bases left in between. CDR3 loop: CATSSGSPTDTQYF. The CDR3, as DNA: TGTGCCACCTCGTCCGGGAGTCCCACAGATACGCAGTATTTT.

The J gene is TRBJ2-3, the V gene TRBV6-4, with D maybe TRBD2 (6 bases). Germline CDR1 reads MRHNA; CDR2 reads SNTAGT. Trimming stripped 2 bases from V and 5 bases from J, with 20 bases between. There are 17 residues in the CDR3. CDR3 in DNA: TGTGCCAGCAGTGACCACCCGGAGCCGGGAGTAGGAGATACGCAGTATTTT. This codes for CASSDHPEPGVGDTQYF.

The chain employs TRBV2 and TRBJ2-7, with D uncertain. The germline gives CDR1 SNHLY, CDR2 FYNNEI. The CDR3 has 11 amino acids. Trimming left V 6 bases short and J 2 bases short, with 5 bases between. CDR3 loop: CASRATYEQYF. CDR3 in DNA: TGTGCCAGCAGGGCAACCTACGAGCAGTACTTC.

V and J are TRBV27 and TRBJ2-6; D unresolved. CDR3 size: 14 residues. The V gene's germline CDR1 is MNHEY and CDR2 SMNVEV (reference sequence). V lost 9 bases to trimming and J lost 0 bases, with 9 bases between them. The CDR3 DNA is TGTGCCAGTAAAGCCCACTCTGGGGCCAACGTCCTGACTTTC. Encoded protein: CASKAHSGANVLTF.